The clone carrying this T cell receptor (beta chain) has at least ten counts. What it binds is unknown. Trimming cost V 7 bases and J 2 bases, with 14 bases left between them. Germline lookup yields CDR1 MNHEY and CDR2 SMNVEV (reference sequence). This CDR3 comprises 14 residues. This sample is drawn from a study of regulatory T cells in long-lasting Graves disease. Researchers made TCR beta libraries by using iRepertoire HTBI primers and running Arm-PCR on CDR3 regions. A single record per CDR3 protein comes from TCRdb applying MiXCR to the multiplex PCR reads. The sample has about 430,000 distinct CDR3 sequences, around 20% seen once; the top ten hold more than 13%. Described time point: persistent/refractory GD, antithyroid drugs over 5 years with positive TRAb. The TCR library was made from RNA extracted from PBMCs. Regarding the study as a whole: TCR diversity was lower in persistent Graves' patients than in newly diagnosed ones.

The source is a female donor with Graves disease. V is TRBV27 and J is TRBJ1-2; maybe TRBD1 (5 bases). The sequencing here drew on peripheral blood mononuclear cells (PBMCs), taken when the disease was refractory, from a patient treated with antithyroid drugs. The CDR3 loop is CASTRAGTNYGYTF. The CDR3 coding sequence is TGTGCCAGCACCAGGGCAGGGACGAACTATGGCTACACCTTC.